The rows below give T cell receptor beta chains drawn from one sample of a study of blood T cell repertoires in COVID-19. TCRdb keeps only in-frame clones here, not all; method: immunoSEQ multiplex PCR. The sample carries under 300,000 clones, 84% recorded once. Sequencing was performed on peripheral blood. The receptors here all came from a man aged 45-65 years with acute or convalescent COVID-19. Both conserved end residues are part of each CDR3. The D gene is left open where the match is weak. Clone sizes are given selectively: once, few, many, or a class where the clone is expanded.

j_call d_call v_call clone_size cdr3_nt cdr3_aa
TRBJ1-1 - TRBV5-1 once TGCGCCAGCAGCTTAGTCGGGGACACTGAAGCTTTCTTT CASSLVGDTEAFF
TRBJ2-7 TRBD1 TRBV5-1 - TGCGCCAGCAGCCGTAACCCAACGACCGGGACAGGGGATTACGAGCAGTACTTC CASSRNPTTGTGDYEQYF
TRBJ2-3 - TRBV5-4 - TGTGCCAGCAGCTTGGCCCGACAGGCCTTCTACCAACCAGATACGCAGTATTTT CASSLARQAFYQPDTQYF
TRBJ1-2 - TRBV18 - TGTGCCAGCTCACCCACGCGGGAGGGCTATGGCTACACCTTC CASSPTREGYGYTF
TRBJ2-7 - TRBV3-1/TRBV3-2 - TGTGCCAGCAGCCAAGGGGCTTCCTACGAGCAGTACTTC CASSQGASYEQYF
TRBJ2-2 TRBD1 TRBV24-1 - TGTGCCACCAGAAGGGGGCGCGCCGGGGAGCTGTTTTTT CATRRGRAGELFF
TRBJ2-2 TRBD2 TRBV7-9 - TGTGCCAGCAGCTTGAAGCCGGGAACTAGCGGGTCCGGGGAGCTGTTTTTT CASSLKPGTSGSGELFF
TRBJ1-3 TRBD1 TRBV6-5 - TGTGCCAGCAGCTGGGACAGGGACACTGGAAACACCATATATTTT CASSWDRDTGNTIYF
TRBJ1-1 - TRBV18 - TGTGCCAGCTCACTCCCGGGACACCTCATGAACACTGAAGCTTTCTTT CASSLPGHLMNTEAFF
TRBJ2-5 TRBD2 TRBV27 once TGTGCCAGCAGTACCAGGACTAGCGGGAGAGGGTCGGAGACCCAGTACTTC CASSTRTSGRGSETQYF
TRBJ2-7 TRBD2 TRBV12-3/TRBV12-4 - TGTGCCAGCAGTGGGACTAGCTCCTACGAGCAGTACTTC CASSGTSSYEQYF
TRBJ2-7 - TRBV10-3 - TGTGCCTCCCAGGACTCCTACGAGCAGTACTTC CASQDSYEQYF
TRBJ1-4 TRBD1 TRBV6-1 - TGTGCCAGCAGTGAATCCGGGACAGGCCCCTGGAAAAAGAAACTGTTTTTT CASSESGTGPWKKKLFF
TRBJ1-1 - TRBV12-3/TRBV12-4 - TGTGCCAGCAAAGCCAGGGAGGCTGAAGCTTTCTTT CASKAREAEAFF
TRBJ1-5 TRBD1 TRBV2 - TGTGCCAGCAGAGACTACGGACAGGGAAGAGTGCCCCAGCATTTT CASRDYGQGRVPQHF
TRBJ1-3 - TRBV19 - TGTGCCAGTAGTATGCCTTGGGGGGGTGTAAACACCATATATTTT CASSMPWGGVNTIYF
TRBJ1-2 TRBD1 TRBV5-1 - TGCGCCAGCAGCTTTTCAGGAACGACAGGGTACGGCTACACCTTC CASSFSGTTGYGYTF
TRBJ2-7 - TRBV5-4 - TGTGCCAGCAGCCCGCCGGGAGATCTAATTTACGAGCAGTACTTC CASSPPGDLIYEQYF
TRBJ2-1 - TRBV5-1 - TGCGCCAGCCACTCCTTCGCGGACAGCTACAATGAGCAGTTCTTC CASHSFADSYNEQFF
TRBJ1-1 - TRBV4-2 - TGTGCCAGCACCTCGGACCCTGTCGGAGGAACTGAAGCTTTCTTT CASTSDPVGGTEAFF
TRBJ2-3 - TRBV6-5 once TGTGCCAGCAGTTCCCAGGGGGGAGCCACAGATACGCAGTATTTT CASSSQGGATDTQYF
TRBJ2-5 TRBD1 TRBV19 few TGTGCCAGTAGTACCGGACAGGGGGCCGTAGAGACCCAGTACTTC CASSTGQGAVETQYF
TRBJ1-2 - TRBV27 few TGTGCCAGCAGTTTAAACCGGGGGTTTGGCTACACCTTC CASSLNRGFGYTF
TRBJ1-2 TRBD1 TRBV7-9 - TGTGCCAGCAGCGTACAGGGGTCTAACTATGGCTACACCTTC CASSVQGSNYGYTF
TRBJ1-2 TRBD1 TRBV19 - TGTGCCAGTAGTCCGCGACAGGGGGACAGGGGATCATATGGCTACACCTTC CASSPRQGDRGSYGYTF
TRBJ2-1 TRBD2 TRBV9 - TGTGCCAGCAGCGTAGTCCTAGCGGGACAATACAATGAGCAGTTCTTC CASSVVLAGQYNEQFF
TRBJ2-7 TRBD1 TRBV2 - TGTGCCAGCACCGCCGGGACAGCCTTCTACGAGCAGTACTTC CASTAGTAFYEQYF
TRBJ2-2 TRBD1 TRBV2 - TGTGCCAGCGTGGGACAGGGCAACACCGGGGAGCTGTTTTTT CASVGQGNTGELFF
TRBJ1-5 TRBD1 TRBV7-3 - TGTGCCAGCAGCTACGGACAGGGGCAGCCCCAGCATTTT CASSYGQGQPQHF
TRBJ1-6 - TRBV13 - TGTGCCAGCAGCCGGGAAAATTCACCCCTCCACTTT CASSRENSPLHF
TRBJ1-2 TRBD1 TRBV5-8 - TGTGCCAGCAGCTTGCAGGGGGCCTATGGCTACACCTTC CASSLQGAYGYTF
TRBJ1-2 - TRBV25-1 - TGTGCCAGCAGTGAATCGTACAGGAGCAACTATGGCTACACCTTC CASSESYRSNYGYTF
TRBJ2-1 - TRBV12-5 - TGTGCTAGTGGTTTTCACCCCCTGACAGGTCTATTCTACAATGAGCAGTTCTTC CASGFHPLTGLFYNEQFF
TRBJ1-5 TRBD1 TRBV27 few TGTGCCAGCACCGCCAGACAGGGGGGCCAGCCCCAGCATTTT CASTARQGGQPQHF
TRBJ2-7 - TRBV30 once TGTGCCTACCGACTAGGGAGCTCCTACGAGCAGTACTTC CAYRLGSSYEQYF
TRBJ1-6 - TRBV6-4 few TGTGCCAGCAGTGACTCCGGTTCGACACAGAGCTCCTATAATTCACCCCTCCACTTT CASSDSGSTQSSYNSPLHF
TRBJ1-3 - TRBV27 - TGTGCCAGCAGTTTATCGGCAACAGGAACTGGAAACACCATATATTTT CASSLSATGTGNTIYF
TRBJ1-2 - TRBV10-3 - TGTGCCATCTCTCAGGACAGAAACTATGGCTACACCTTC CAISQDRNYGYTF
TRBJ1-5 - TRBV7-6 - TGTGCCAGCAGCTTAGGAGAGGGCAATCAGCCCCAGCATTTT CASSLGEGNQPQHF
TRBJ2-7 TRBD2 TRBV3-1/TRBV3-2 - TGTGCCAGCAGCCAAGGGAGCGGGATCTCATACGAGCAGTACTTC CASSQGSGISYEQYF
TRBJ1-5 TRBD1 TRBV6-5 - TGTGCCAGCAGCGATACAGGGGGGCAAAGGGCCCAGCATTTT CASSDTGGQRAQHF
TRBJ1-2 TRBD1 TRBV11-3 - TGTGCCAGCAGCCCCGGGACAGGGGTATATGGCTACACCTTC CASSPGTGVYGYTF
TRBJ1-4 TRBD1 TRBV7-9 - TGTGCCAGCAGCCCGGGACAGGGGGATGAAAAACTGTTTTTT CASSPGQGDEKLFF
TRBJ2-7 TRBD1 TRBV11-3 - TGTGCCAGCAGCTTAACAGGGGACAACTACGAGCAGTACTTC CASSLTGDNYEQYF
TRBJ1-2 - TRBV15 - TGTGCCACCAGCAGAGAAGACAATGGCTACACCTTC CATSREDNGYTF
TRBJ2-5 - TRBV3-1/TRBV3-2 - TGTGCCACCCGGACTCAAGAGACCCAGTACTTC CATRTQETQYF
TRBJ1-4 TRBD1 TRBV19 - TGTGCCAGTAGTACTCCCGGGACAGCAAAAGAGGAAAAACTGTTTTTT CASSTPGTAKEEKLFF